One sample yielded the 13 T cell receptor beta chains listed below, sequenced in a study of blood T cells in healthy people across ages. For the second PCR, which ran for about 7 to 11 cycles, a sample-barcoded 5' primer and a J-beta primer mix were used. Each CDR3 protein gets one entry after TCRdb re-called the 5' RACE reads with MiXCR. The sample holds about 2 million distinct CDR3 sequences, 49% seen once. Source material: blood. The receptor source for this set is a woman aged 40 to 50 in good health.

This clonotype was counted between two and nine times. The rearrangement uses TRBV7-2 and TRBJ2-7; 10 bases are a match to TRBD2. CDR1 and CDR2 from the germline V gene are SGHTA and FQGNSA. The CDR3 is 18 residues long. Unmatched junction bases numbered 11, after V lost 0 bases and J lost 3 bases. The DNA for the CDR3 is TGTGCCAGCAGCTTAGCGCTAGCGGGGGCCGGAGGAGGCTACGAGCAGTACTTC. Residues: CASSLALAGAGGGYEQYF.

This chain uses TRBV5-1 with TRBJ1-1, with D maybe TRBD1 (5 bases). The CDR3 loop spans 15 amino acids. Germline V gene data show CDR1 as SGHRS and CDR2 as YFSETQ. Trimming removed 4 bases from V and 3 bases from J, with 16 bases in between. This chain's CDR3 is CASSPLPGTDTEAFF. The CDR3 DNA follows: TGCGCCAGCAGCCCGTTACCAGGGACGGACACTGAAGCTTTCTTT.

The chain is built from TRBV4-1 and TRBJ2-7; TRBD2 is a possible D gene (5 bases). V was cut by 1 base and J by 1 base, with 14 bases left in between. CDR3 size: 16 residues. CDR1 is MGHRA and CDR2 is YSYEKL in the germline V gene. The CDR3 sequence: CASSQAGGGVSYEQYF. In DNA form, the CDR3 reads TGCGCCAGCAGCCAAGCCGGAGGCGGCGTATCCTACGAGCAGTACTTC.

The chain links TRBV5-1 to TRBJ2-5; maybe TRBD1 (5 bases). Trimming removed 7 bases from V and 5 bases from J, with 15 bases in between. Germline-derived CDR1 and CDR2 are SGHRS and YFSETQ. This CDR3 spans 13 amino acids. The CDR3 nucleotides read TGCGCCAGCGGCCCCGACAGTTCCGAGACCCAGTACTTC. Its protein product is CASGPDSSETQYF.

The chain couples TRBV20-1 to TRBJ1-5; D remains ambiguous. Trimming took off 6 bases at V and 6 bases at J, with 15 bases between the two ends. The CDR3 has 13 amino acids. CDR1 and CDR2 (germline): DFQATT, SNEGSKA (reference sequence). This CDR3 reads CSAPPGSGQPQHF. In DNA, the CDR3 is TGCAGTGCCCCACCGGGGTCGGGTCAGCCCCAGCATTTT.

V and J are TRBV9 and TRBJ1-2, with TRBD1 matching 7 bases. The J segment lost 8 bases and the V segment lost 4 bases, leaving 8 bases of the junction unmatched. The CDR3 sequence is 13 residues long. CDR1 and CDR2 from the germline V gene are SGDLS and YYNGEE. DNA of the CDR3: TGTGCCAGCAGCCCTGACAGGGATGGGGGCTACACCTTC. Protein sequence: CASSPDRDGGYTF. Full variable domain (outside the CDR3, taken from reference TRBV9 and TRBJ1-2): DSGVTQTPKHLITATGQRVTLRCSPRSGDLSVYWYQQSLDQGLQFLIQYYNGEERAKGNILERFSAQQFPDLHSELNLSSLELGDSALYFCASSPDRDGGYTFGSGTRLTVV.

This chain joins TRBV7-2 and TRBJ2-4; TRBD2 matches 7 bases. TRBJ2-5 matches the DNA end more closely, so the J call is doubtful. The germline CDR1 and CDR2 sequences are SGHTA and FQGNSA. This CDR3 spans 16 amino acids. The CDR3 sequence is CASSFWGGGTEETQYF. The CDR3 DNA follows: TGTGCCAGCAGCTTCTGGGGGGGGGGGACCGAAGAGACCCAGTACTTC.

The rearrangement links TRBV12-3 or TRBV12-4 to TRBJ1-5; 8 bases match TRBD1. With V trimmed by 6 bases and J by 1 base, 8 bases remained unmatched. The CDR3 spans 16 residues. As DNA, the CDR3 is TGTGCCAGCAGCCTCGCAGGGGGCCTGAGCAATCAGCCCCAGCATTTT. This sequence encodes CASSLAGGLSNQPQHF.

V is TRBV6-2 or TRBV6-3 and J is TRBJ2-5; weak D call: TRBD2 (6 bases). This CDR3 contains 15 residues. CDR1 and CDR2 from the germline V gene are MNHEY and SVGEGT. Between the trimmed V and J ends, which lost 5 bases and 5 bases, there was a span of 18 bases. The CDR3 bases are TGTGCCAGCAGTACCGAGACTAGTGTTGTGGAGACCCAGTACTTC. Its protein is CASSTETSVVETQYF.

As to this clonotype: The junction shows a germline mismatch at one end, possibly a read error. The CDR3 here is CASSQGETPGETQYF. The CDR3 nucleotides read TGCGCCAGCAGTCAAGGAGAAACACCCGGTGAGACCCAGTACTTC. V is TRBV4-3 and J is TRBJ2-5; D ambiguous. CDR1 and CDR2 from the germline V gene are LGHNA and YSLEER. This CDR3 is built from 15 residues.

The J gene is TRBJ2-1, the V gene TRBV6-6; a weak D match, TRBD1 (7 bases). The V and J ends lost 5 bases and 10 bases respectively, with 15 bases between them. The CDR3 runs 13 residues. Looked up from germline, CDR1 is MNHNY and CDR2 is SVGAGI (reference sequence). The CDR3 DNA sequence: TGTGCCAGCAGTAATTCAGGGGGGATAGAGCAGTTCTTC. The encoded protein is CASSNSGGIEQFF.

The V gene is TRBV4-1, the J gene TRBJ2-2, with 7 bases that match TRBD2. The ends lost 0 bases at V and 1 base at J; junction bases unmatched: 11. The germline V gene encodes CDR1 MGHRA and CDR2 YSYEKL. This CDR3 contains 19 residues. Written as DNA, the CDR3 is TGCGCCAGCAGCCAAGATTGGGGAGGGAGTACGTTGAACACCGGGGAGCTGTTTTTT. Translating it yields CASSQDWGGSTLNTGELFF.

V gene TRBV27 combines with J gene TRBJ1-2; 7 bases map to TRBD1. J gave up 4 bases and V 6 bases, and 5 bases lay outside the gene matches. The CDR3 sequence is 13 residues long. Germline V gene sequence: CDR1 MNHEY, CDR2 SMNVEV (reference sequence). The CDR3 nucleotides are TGTGCCAGCAGACGAGGGGACAGCTATGGCTACACCTTC. It codes for CASRRGDSYGYTF.